This TCR beta chain is from a study of breast tumors, draining lymph nodes, adjacent tissues. Trimming left V 5 bases short and J 3 bases short, with 13 bases between. CDR1 and CDR2 (germline): DFQATT, SNEGSKA (reference sequence). The CDR3 loop spans 14 amino acids. TCRdb redid the calling of the multiplex PCR reads with MiXCR, one entry per CDR3 protein. The sample holds 180,000 or so distinct CDR3 sequences; roughly 31% are singletons and the top ten take 4% to 5.5%. Samples came from axillary lymph nodes draining the breast cancer. What was sequenced was axillary lymph node tissue. V usage is TRBV20-1 and J usage is TRBJ1-4; perhaps TRBD1 as D (5 bases). The receptor's source is a female donor with breast cancer. Some clones in this sample may be carry-over from other donors' samples. This CDR3 is CSAGRQQSNEKLFF. CDR3 DNA: TGCAGTGCTGGCCGACAGCAGTCTAATGAAAAACTGTTTTTT.